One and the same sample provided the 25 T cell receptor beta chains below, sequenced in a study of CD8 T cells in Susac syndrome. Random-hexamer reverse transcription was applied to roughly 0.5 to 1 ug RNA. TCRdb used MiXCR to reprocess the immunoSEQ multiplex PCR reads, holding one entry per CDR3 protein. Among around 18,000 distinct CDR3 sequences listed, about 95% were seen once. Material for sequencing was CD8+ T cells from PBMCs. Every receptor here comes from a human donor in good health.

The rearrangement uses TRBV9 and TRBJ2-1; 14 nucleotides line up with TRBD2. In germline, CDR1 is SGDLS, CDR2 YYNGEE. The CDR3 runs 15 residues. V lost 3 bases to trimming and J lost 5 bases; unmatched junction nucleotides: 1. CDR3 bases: TGTGCCAGCAGCGAGGGACTAGCGGGAGACAATGAGCAGTTCTTC. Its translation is CASSEGLAGDNEQFF.

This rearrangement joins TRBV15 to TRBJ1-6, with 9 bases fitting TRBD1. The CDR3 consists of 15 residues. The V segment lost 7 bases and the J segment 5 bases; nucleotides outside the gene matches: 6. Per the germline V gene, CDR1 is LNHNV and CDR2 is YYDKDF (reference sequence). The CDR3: CATTLGQGNNSPLHF. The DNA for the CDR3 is TGTGCCACCACCCTGGGACAGGGTAATAATTCACCCCTCCACTTT.

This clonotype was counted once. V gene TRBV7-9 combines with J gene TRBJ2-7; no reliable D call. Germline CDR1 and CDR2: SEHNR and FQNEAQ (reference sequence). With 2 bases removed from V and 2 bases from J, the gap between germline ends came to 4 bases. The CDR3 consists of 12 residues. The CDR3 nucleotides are TGTGCCAGCAGCTTACCCCCCTACGAGCAGTACTTC. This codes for CASSLPPYEQYF.

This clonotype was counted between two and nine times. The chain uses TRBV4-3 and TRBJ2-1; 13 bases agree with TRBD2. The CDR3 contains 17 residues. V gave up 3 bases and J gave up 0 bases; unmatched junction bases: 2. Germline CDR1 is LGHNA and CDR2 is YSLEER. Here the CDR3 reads CASSQGTSGNSYNEQFF. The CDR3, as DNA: TGCGCCAGCAGCCAGGGGACTAGCGGGAACTCCTACAATGAGCAGTTCTTC.

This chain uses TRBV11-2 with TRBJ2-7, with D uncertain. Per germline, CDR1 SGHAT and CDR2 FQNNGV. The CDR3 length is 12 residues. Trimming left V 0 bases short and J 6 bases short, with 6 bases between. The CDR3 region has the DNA TGTGCCAGCAGCTTAGAAAACCTCGAGCAGTACTTC. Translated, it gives CASSLENLEQYF.

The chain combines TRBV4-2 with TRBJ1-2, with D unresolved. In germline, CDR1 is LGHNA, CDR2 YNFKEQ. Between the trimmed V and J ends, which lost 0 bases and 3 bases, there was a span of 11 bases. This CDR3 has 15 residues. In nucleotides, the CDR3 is TGTGCCAGCAGCCAAGAGGTCATTCCCCACTATGGCTACACCTTC. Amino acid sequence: CASSQEVIPHYGYTF.

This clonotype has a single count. CDR3 loop: CASSQDPPPGVYNEQFF. CDR3 DNA: TGCGCCAGCAGCCAAGATCCCCCCCCGGGGGTCTACAATGAGCAGTTCTTC. The chain couples TRBV4-3 to TRBJ2-1; D is perhaps TRBD2 (6 bases). CDR3 size: 17 residues. Trimming took 0 bases from V and 3 from J, leaving 15 bases between them. Germline V gene lookup returns CDR1 LGHNA and CDR2 YSLEER.

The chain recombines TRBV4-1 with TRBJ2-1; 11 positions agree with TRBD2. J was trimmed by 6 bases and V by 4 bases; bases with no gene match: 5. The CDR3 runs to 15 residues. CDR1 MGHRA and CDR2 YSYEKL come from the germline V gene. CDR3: CASSRIGTSGNEQFF. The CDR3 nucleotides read TGCGCCAGCAGCCGGATCGGGACTAGCGGCAATGAGCAGTTCTTC.

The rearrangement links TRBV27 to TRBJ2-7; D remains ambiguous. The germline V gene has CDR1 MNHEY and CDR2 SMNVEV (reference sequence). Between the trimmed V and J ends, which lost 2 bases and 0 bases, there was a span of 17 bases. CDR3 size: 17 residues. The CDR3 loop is CASSLNSPGRASYEQYV. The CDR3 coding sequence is TGTGCCAGCAGTTTAAATTCCCCTGGCCGGGCCTCCTACGAGCAGTACGTC.

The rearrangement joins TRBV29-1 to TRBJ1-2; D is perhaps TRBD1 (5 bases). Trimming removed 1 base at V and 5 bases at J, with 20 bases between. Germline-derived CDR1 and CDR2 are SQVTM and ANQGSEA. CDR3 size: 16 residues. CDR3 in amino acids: CSVEGGFVEGGYGYTF. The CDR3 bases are TGCAGCGTTGAAGGGGGGTTTGTGGAGGGAGGGTATGGCTACACCTTC.

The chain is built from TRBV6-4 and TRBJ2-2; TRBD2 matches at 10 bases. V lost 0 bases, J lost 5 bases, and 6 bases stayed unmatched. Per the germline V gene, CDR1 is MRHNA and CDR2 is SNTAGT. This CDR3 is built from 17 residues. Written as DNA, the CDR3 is TGTGCCAGCAGTGACTCCGCTAGCGGGAGTGAAACCGGGGAGCTGTTTTTT. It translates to CASSDSASGSETGELFF.

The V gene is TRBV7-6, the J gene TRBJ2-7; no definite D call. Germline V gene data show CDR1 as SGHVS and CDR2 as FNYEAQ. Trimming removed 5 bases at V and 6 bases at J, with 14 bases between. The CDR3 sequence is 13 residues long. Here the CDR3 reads CASSRIPVSEQYV. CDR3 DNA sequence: TGTGCCAGCAGCCGCATCCCCGTCTCCGAGCAGTACGTC.

The CDR3: CASSDPVVVGELFF. The CDR3 bases are TGTGCCAGCAGCGACCCAGTGGTCGTCGGGGAGCTGTTTTTT. The chain combines TRBV7-9 with TRBJ2-2; D gene unclear. The V gene's germline CDR1 is SEHNR and CDR2 FQNEAQ (reference sequence). Trimming took off 5 bases at V and 7 bases at J, with 14 bases between the two ends. This CDR3 contains 14 residues.

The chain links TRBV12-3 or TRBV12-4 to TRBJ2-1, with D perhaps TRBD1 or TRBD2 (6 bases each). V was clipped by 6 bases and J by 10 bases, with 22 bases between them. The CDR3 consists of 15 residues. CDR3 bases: TGTGCCAGCAGGCGGGACATTGGGTCTCGTGGGGAGCAGTTCTTC. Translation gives CASRRDIGSRGEQFF.

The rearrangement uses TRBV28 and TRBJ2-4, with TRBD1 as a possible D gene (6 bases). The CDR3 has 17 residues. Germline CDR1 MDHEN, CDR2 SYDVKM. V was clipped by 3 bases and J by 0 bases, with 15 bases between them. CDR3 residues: CASSLGARGLAKNIQYF. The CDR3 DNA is TGTGCCAGCAGTTTGGGGGCCCGAGGGCTAGCCAAAAACATTCAGTACTTC. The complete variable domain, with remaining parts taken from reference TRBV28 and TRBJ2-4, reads DVKVTQSSRYLVKRTGEKVFLECVQDMDHENMFWYRQDPGLGLRLIYFSYDVKMKEKGDIPEGYSVSREKKERFSLILESASTNQTSMYLCASSLGARGLAKNIQYFGAGTRLSVL.

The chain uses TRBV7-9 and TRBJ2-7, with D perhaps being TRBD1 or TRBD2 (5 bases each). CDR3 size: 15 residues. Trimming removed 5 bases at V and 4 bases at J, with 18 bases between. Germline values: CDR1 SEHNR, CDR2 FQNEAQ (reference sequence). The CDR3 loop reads CASSDMGVEAYEQYV. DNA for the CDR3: TGTGCCAGCAGCGATATGGGGGTAGAAGCTTACGAGCAGTACGTC.

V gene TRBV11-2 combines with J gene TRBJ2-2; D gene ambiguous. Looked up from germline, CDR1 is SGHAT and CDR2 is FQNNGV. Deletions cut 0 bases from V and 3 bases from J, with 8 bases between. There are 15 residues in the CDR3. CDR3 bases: TGTGCCAGCAGCTTAGATAGCAGAGACACCGGGGAGCTGTTTTTT. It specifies CASSLDSRDTGELFF. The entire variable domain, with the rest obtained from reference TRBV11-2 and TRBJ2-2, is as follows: EAGVAQSPRYKIIEKRQSVAFWCNPISGHATLYWYQQILGQGPKLLIQFQNNGVVDDSQLPKDRFSAERLKGVDSTLKIQPAKLEDSAVYLCASSLDSRDTGELFFGEGSRLTVL.

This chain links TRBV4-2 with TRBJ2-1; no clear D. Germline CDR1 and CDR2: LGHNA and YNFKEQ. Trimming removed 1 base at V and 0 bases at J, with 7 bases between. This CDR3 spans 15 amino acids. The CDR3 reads CASSQVESSYNEQFF. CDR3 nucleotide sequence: TGTGCCAGCAGCCAAGTAGAAAGCTCCTACAATGAGCAGTTCTTC.

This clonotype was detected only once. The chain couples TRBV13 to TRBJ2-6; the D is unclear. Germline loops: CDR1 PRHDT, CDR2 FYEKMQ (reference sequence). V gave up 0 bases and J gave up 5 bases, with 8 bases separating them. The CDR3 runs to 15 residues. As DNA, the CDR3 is TGTGCCAGCAGCTTAGGGGGTCTCTGGGCCAACGTCCTGACTTTC. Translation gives CASSLGGLWANVLTF.

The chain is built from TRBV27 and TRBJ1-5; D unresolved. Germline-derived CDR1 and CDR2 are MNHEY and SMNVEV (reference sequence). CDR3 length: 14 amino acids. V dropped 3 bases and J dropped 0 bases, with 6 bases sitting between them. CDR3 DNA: TGTGCCAGCAGTTTGAGGGATAGCAATCAGCCCCAGCATTTT. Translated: CASSLRDSNQPQHF.

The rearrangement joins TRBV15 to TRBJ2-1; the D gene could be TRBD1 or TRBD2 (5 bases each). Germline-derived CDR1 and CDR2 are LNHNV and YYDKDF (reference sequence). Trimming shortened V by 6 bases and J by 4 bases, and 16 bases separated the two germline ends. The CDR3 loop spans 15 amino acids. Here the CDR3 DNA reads TGTGCCACCAGTGGGGGACGAGGCGGGTACAATGAGCAGTTCTTC. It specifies CATSGGRGGYNEQFF.

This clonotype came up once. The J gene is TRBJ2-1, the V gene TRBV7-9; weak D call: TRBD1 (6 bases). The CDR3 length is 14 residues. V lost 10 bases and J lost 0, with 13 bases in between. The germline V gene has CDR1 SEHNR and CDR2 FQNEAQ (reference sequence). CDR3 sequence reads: CAISGVSSYNEQFF. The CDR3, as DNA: TGTGCCATTTCAGGGGTCAGCTCCTACAATGAGCAGTTCTTC.

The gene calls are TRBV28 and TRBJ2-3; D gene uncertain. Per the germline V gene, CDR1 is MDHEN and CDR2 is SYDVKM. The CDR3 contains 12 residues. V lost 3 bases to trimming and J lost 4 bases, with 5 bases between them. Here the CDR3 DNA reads TGTGCCAGCAGTTTTCCCCCAGATACGCAGTATTTT. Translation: CASSFPPDTQYF. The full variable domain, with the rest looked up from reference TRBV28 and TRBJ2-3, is DVKVTQSSRYLVKRTGEKVFLECVQDMDHENMFWYRQDPGLGLRLIYFSYDVKMKEKGDIPEGYSVSREKKERFSLILESASTNQTSMYLCASSFPPDTQYFGPGTRLTVL.

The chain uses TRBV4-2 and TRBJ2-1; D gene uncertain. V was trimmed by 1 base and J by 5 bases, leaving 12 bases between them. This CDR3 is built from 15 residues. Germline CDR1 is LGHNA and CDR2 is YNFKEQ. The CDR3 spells CASSQATAGDNEQFF. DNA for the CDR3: TGTGCCAGCAGCCAAGCCACAGCAGGAGACAATGAGCAGTTCTTC.

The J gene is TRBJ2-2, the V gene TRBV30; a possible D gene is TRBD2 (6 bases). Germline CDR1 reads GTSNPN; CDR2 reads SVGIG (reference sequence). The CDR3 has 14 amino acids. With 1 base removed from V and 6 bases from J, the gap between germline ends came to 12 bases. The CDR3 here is CAWSGRETPGELFF. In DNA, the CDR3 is TGTGCCTGGAGTGGACGGGAGACCCCCGGGGAGCTGTTTTTT.